The T cell receptor (beta chain) under discussion was sequenced for a study of siplizumab effects on memory and regulatory T cells. Whole-study results and caveats: Naive T cells apparently outstripped memory cells in diversity and seemed major alloresponse contributors. To unstimulated subsets, only a minor fraction of alloreactive clones could be mapped.

Using immunoSEQ multiplex PCR, the repertoire was profiled, and TCRdb retains in-frame clones only, with some absent. The sample has some 110,000 clones, about 94% seen once. To note about this clone: Its antigen remains unknown.

CDR3 length: 17 residues. V was clipped by 2 bases and J by 2 bases, with 18 bases between them. Germline values: CDR1 SGHTS, CDR2 YDEGEE. The receptor was derived from a human donor in good health. Sequencing was performed on non-Treg CD4+ T cells sorted from blood. This chain joins TRBV5-8 and TRBJ2-3, with D possibly matching TRBD1 (6 bases). The CDR3 DNA follows: TGTGCCAGCAGCTTCGAGGGGACATCGAAATTCACAGATACGCAGTATTTT. It translates to CASSFEGTSKFTDTQYF.